This passage covers 29 T cell receptor beta chains from one sample sequenced in a study (dated by TCRdb to 2014 to 2015). Cells that were CD4+CD25+CD127-/low were isolated as Tregs. To prepare the library, 5' RACE was applied. The listed sequencing device is Illumina MiSeq. TCRdb handled the public reads itself, with Q25 trimming in fastp and clone calling in MiXCR, and kept productive beta chains. Here each entry gathers all rows of one CDR3 protein and keeps the most common genes and DNA. Recorded for this sample are approximately 50,000 distinct CDR3 sequences; about 25% of them occurred a single time. The ten most abundant clones make up around 2% of the sample. The sample comprised tumor-infiltrating Tregs sorted from the breast tumor. Receptors originate from a female donor with breast cancer.

With regard to this clonotype: Being one base from a much bigger clone, this may be a read error. The rearrangement uses TRBV10-2 and TRBJ1-1; D gene ambiguous. The CDR3 spans 15 residues. Trimming left V 2 bases short and J 4 bases short, with 14 bases between. Germline V gene lookup returns CDR1 WSHSY and CDR2 SAAADI. The CDR3 reads CASSERRERSTEAFF. The CDR3, as DNA: TGCGCCAGCAGTGAGAGGAGGGAAAGGAGCACTGAAGCTTTCTTT.

The rearrangement joins TRBV5-6 to TRBJ2-3, with D unclear. The CDR3 runs to 12 residues. Germline-derived CDR1 and CDR2 are SGHDT and YYEEEE. Trimming took 0 bases from V and 9 from J, leaving 8 bases between them. The CDR3 nucleotides are TGTGCCAGCAGCTTGGTAGGCATAACGCAGTATTTT. Its protein product is CASSLVGITQYF.

The V and J genes are TRBV10-3 and TRBJ2-5; D unresolved. Trimming removed 0 bases at V and 1 base at J, with 12 bases between. Germline CDR1 is ENHRY and CDR2 is SYGVKD. This CDR3 comprises 16 residues. The CDR3 loop is CAISESAVFFQETQYF. The DNA of the CDR3 is TGTGCCATCAGTGAGTCGGCAGTCTTTTTCCAAGAGACCCAGTACTTC.

This clonotype was found many times. This chain joins TRBV7-9 and TRBJ1-2; D is perhaps TRBD1 (6 bases). Germline V lookup: CDR1 SEHNR, CDR2 FQNEAQ (reference sequence). The CDR3 totals 14 residues. Trimming took off 4 bases at V and 2 bases at J, with 11 bases between the two ends. The CDR3 is CASSSSGVNYGYTF. CDR3 DNA sequence: TGTGCCAGCAGCTCTTCAGGGGTGAACTATGGCTACACCTTC.

This clonotype appeared a few times. The chain is built from TRBV27 and TRBJ1-5; weak D call: TRBD1 (5 bases). This CDR3 contains 13 residues. In germline, CDR1 is MNHEY, CDR2 SMNVEV (reference sequence). V lost 3 bases, J lost 9 bases, and 12 bases lay in between. DNA for the CDR3: TGTGCCAGCAGTTTCCAGGACACTCGGCCCCAGCATTTT. Amino acids: CASSFQDTRPQHF.

Details on this clonotype: A much larger clonotype is one base distant, so this may be a read error. This sequence joins TRBV5-1 and TRBJ2-7; tentatively, D is TRBD1 (5 bases). The better agreement between TRBJ2-5 and the DNA end casts doubt on the J call. The germline CDR1 and CDR2 sequences are SGHRS and YFSETQ. This CDR3 has 14 residues. The CDR3 sequence: CASSLTTAQETQYF. CDR3 coding DNA: TGCGCCAGCAGCTTGACGACAGCGCAAGAGACCCAGTACTTC.

The rearrangement uses TRBV20-1 and TRBJ1-1; TRBD1 matches 8 bases. CDR1 DFQATT and CDR2 SNEGSKA come from the germline V gene (reference sequence). J lost 10 bases, V lost 3 bases, and 16 bases had no gene match. CDR3 length: 15 amino acids. The CDR3 spells CSASAGGRSYLGAFF. The CDR3 coding sequence is TGCAGTGCTAGCGCAGGGGGCCGCTCCTATCTGGGAGCTTTCTTT.

The sample holds many counts of this clonotype. The chain joins TRBV29-1 to TRBJ1-2, with D hard to call. The germline CDR1 and CDR2 sequences are SQVTM and ANQGSEA. The CDR3 extends over 11 amino acids. Trimming pared 7 bases from V and 7 bases from J, leaving 13 bases between. The CDR3 is CSAAEAGGYTF. In DNA form, the CDR3 reads TGCAGCGCCGCTGAGGCAGGTGGCTACACCTTC.

This chain joins TRBV11-2 and TRBJ2-4; no firm D call. Trimming removed 0 bases at V and 8 bases at J, with 5 bases between. Germline assignment: CDR1 SGHAT and CDR2 FQNNGV. The CDR3 spans 12 residues. CDR3 region: CASSLDRDIQYF. The CDR3 region has the DNA TGTGCCAGCAGCTTAGATAGAGACATTCAGTACTTC.

This clonotype came up many times. The chain employs TRBV7-9 and TRBJ1-1; D ambiguous. Germline V gives CDR1 SEHNR, CDR2 FQNEAQ (reference sequence). V shed 5 bases and J shed 7 bases, with 20 bases lying between them. This CDR3 region has 15 residues. The CDR3 DNA follows: TGTGCCAGCAGCCCCCCCGGGCAAAGGATGAATGAAGCTTTCTTT. Translating gives CASSPPGQRMNEAFF.

Details on this clonotype: Sequence at one end of the junction differs from germline and may be a read error. The chain has TRBV5-1 and TRBJ1-1, with 8 bases aligning to TRBD1. There are 15 residues in the CDR3. Germline V gene data show CDR1 as SGHRS and CDR2 as YFSETQ. As DNA, the CDR3 is TGCGCCGGCAGCTTGGTGACAGGGGCGAGCACTGAAGCTTTCTTT. Residues: CAGSLVTGASTEAFF.

Only a few counts were recorded for this clonotype. V and J are TRBV12-3 or TRBV12-4 and TRBJ2-1; unclear D gene. The CDR3 covers 15 residues. Trimming removed 3 bases from V and 4 bases from J, with 13 bases in between. The CDR3 protein is CASSLGTIGYNEQFF. The CDR3 region has the DNA TGTGCCAGCAGTTTGGGAACAATTGGGTACAATGAGCAGTTCTTC.

This clonotype has at least ten counts. The rearrangement uses TRBV5-4 and TRBJ2-2; D is perhaps TRBD2 (6 bases). CDR1 is SGHNT, CDR2 YYREEE, per germline (reference sequence). The V end was cut by 4 bases, the J end by 9 bases, with 7 bases between. There are 11 residues in the CDR3. CDR3 in DNA: TGTGCCAGCAGCACTAGCCGGGAGCTGTTTTTT. Its protein product is CASSTSRELFF.

The chain links TRBV6-5 to TRBJ1-1; 7 nucleotides agree with TRBD1. In germline, CDR1 is MNHEY, CDR2 SVGAGI. The CDR3 runs to 15 residues. Germline trimming cut 0 bases from V and 0 bases from J; bases unmatched to any gene: 1. CDR3 bases: TGTGCCAGCAGTTACTCCGGGACAGTGAACACTGAAGCTTTCTTT. Translating it yields CASSYSGTVNTEAFF.

Comments on this clonotype: At one end, the junction sequence differs from germline, possibly due to a read error. V is TRBV24-1 and J is TRBJ2-3; the D gene is possibly TRBD1 (5 bases). CDR3 length equals 15 residues. CDR1 is KGHDR, CDR2 SFDVKD, per germline. In DNA, the CDR3 is TGTGCCGCCAGTCCGACCGCGACAGACACAGATACGCAGTATTTT. Protein sequence: CAASPTATDTDTQYF.

This clonotype was picked up many times. This chain connects TRBV20-1 to TRBJ1-5; 8 nucleotides line up with TRBD1. The J segment lost 6 bases and the V segment lost 3 bases, leaving 10 bases of the junction unmatched. The CDR3 loop spans 15 amino acids. Germline values: CDR1 DFQATT, CDR2 SNEGSKA (reference sequence). The CDR3 DNA reads TGCAGTGCTAGGCCTCGAACAGGGGGAGGTCAGCCCCAGCATTTT. It encodes CSARPRTGGGQPQHF.

This clonotype was found once. The V gene is TRBV4-1, the J gene TRBJ2-3; D possibly corresponds to TRBD2 (6 bases). This CDR3 has 13 amino acids. V was pared by 4 bases and J by 9 bases, with 14 bases between. Germline CDR1 is MGHRA and CDR2 is YSYEKL. The CDR3 sequence is CASSLETRRTQYF. The CDR3 DNA follows: TGCGCCAGCAGCCTGGAGACTAGGCGCACGCAGTATTTT.

This clonotype appeared many times. This chain uses TRBV4-2 with TRBJ2-7, with D perhaps TRBD2 (5 bases). In germline, CDR1 is LGHNA, CDR2 YNFKEQ. CDR3 length: 15 amino acids. V was trimmed by 1 base and J by 1 base, leaving 11 bases between them. The CDR3 protein is CASSQARTRSYEQYF. The CDR3 bases are TGTGCCAGCAGCCAAGCCAGGACTCGATCCTACGAGCAGTACTTC.

This chain links TRBV7-9 with TRBJ2-2; unclear D gene. The CDR3 is made up of 12 amino acids. Germline V gene sequence: CDR1 SEHNR, CDR2 FQNEAQ (reference sequence). V was shortened by 8 bases and J by 2 bases, with 6 bases between the two germline ends. The CDR3 nucleotides read TGTGCCAGCGACAAAAACACCGGGGAGCTGTTTTTT. As protein: CASDKNTGELFF.

This clonotype was detected a few times. The chain joins TRBV12-3 or TRBV12-4 to TRBJ1-1; perhaps TRBD1 as D (6 bases). V shed 2 bases and J shed 6 bases, with 10 bases lying between them. CDR3 size: 13 residues. The CDR3: CASSLNSGAEAFF. As DNA, the CDR3 is TGTGCCAGCAGTTTAAATTCAGGGGCTGAAGCTTTCTTT.

This clonotype was detected only a few times. The V gene is TRBV11-3, the J gene TRBJ1-1; D perhaps matches TRBD1 (5 bases). There are 13 residues in the CDR3. Germline-derived CDR1 and CDR2 are SGHNT and YENEEA. V dropped 3 bases and J dropped 3 bases, with 8 bases sitting between them. This CDR3 reads CASSLGDDTEAFF. The CDR3 bases are TGTGCCAGCAGCTTGGGGGATGACACTGAAGCTTTCTTT.

This clonotype was counted a few times. This chain connects TRBV20-1 to TRBJ1-1; TRBD1 is a possible D gene (5 bases). V was trimmed by 5 bases and J by 11 bases, leaving 18 bases between them. CDR1 is DFQATT, CDR2 SNEGSKA, per germline (reference sequence). The CDR3 is 12 residues long. The CDR3 nucleotides read TGCAGTGCTCCTGAATGGGGGTTAAGGGCTTTCTTT. It is translated as CSAPEWGLRAFF.

This chain connects TRBV12-3 or TRBV12-4 to TRBJ2-1, with 9 bases that match TRBD2. The CDR3 is made up of 15 amino acids. The trim removed 4 bases at V and 10 bases at J, leaving 11 bases unmatched. The chain's CDR3 is CASSSKGLATEEQFF. CDR3 nucleotide sequence: TGTGCCAGCAGTTCTAAGGGACTAGCCACAGAAGAGCAGTTCTTC.

J is TRBJ2-1 and V is TRBV2; the D gene is possibly TRBD2 (5 bases). This CDR3 has 12 residues. V lost 2 bases, J lost 15 bases, and 14 bases lay in between. Germline lookup yields CDR1 SNHLY and CDR2 FYNNEI. The CDR3 coding sequence is TGTGCCAGCAGTGAATGGATTCTCGGACTGTTCTTC. This translates into CASSEWILGLFF.

The V call is TRBV28, the J call TRBJ2-7, with D perhaps matching TRBD1 (5 bases). The CDR3 has 14 residues. The germline V gene encodes CDR1 MDHEN and CDR2 SYDVKM. The V and J ends lost 6 bases and 2 bases respectively, with 14 bases between them. In DNA, the CDR3 is TGTGCCAGCAGAAAACATAGGGGCGCCTACGAGCAGTACTTC. Translation: CASRKHRGAYEQYF.

This clonotype was recorded at least ten times. V usage is TRBV2 and J usage is TRBJ2-5; D is unclear. The V and J ends lost 8 bases and 1 base respectively, with 8 bases between them. Germline CDR1 SNHLY, CDR2 FYNNEI. There are 12 residues in the CDR3. CDR3 region: CASAQFQETQYF. The CDR3 DNA reads as TGTGCCAGCGCTCAGTTCCAAGAGACCCAGTACTTC.

The chain is built from TRBV29-1 and TRBJ2-7, with D perhaps being TRBD1 or TRBD2 (5 bases each). The CDR3 length is 14 residues. Germline loops: CDR1 SQVTM, CDR2 ANQGSEA. Trimming pared 3 bases from V and 5 bases from J, leaving 17 bases between. CDR3 residues: CSVEVSGLADEQYF. The CDR3 region has the DNA TGCAGCGTTGAGGTTTCGGGGCTAGCCGACGAGCAGTACTTC.

CDR3: CASSPGRSYEQYF. The CDR3 DNA follows: TGCGCCAGCAGCCCGGGACGGTCATACGAGCAGTACTTC. The chain combines TRBV10-1 with TRBJ2-7, with D perhaps being TRBD1 or TRBD2 (5 bases each). CDR1 is WNHNN, CDR2 SYGVQD, per germline (reference sequence). The V end was cut by 6 bases, the J end by 4 bases, with 13 bases between. The CDR3 spans 13 residues.

This rearrangement joins TRBV11-2 to TRBJ1-2; D may be TRBD1 (5 bases). Germline assignment: CDR1 SGHAT and CDR2 FQNNGV. Trimming shortened V by 0 bases and J by 2 bases, and 7 bases separated the two germline ends. CDR3 size: 14 residues. In DNA form, the CDR3 reads TGTGCCAGCAGCTTAGATCCAGGGAACTATGGCTACACCTTC. Its protein is CASSLDPGNYGYTF.